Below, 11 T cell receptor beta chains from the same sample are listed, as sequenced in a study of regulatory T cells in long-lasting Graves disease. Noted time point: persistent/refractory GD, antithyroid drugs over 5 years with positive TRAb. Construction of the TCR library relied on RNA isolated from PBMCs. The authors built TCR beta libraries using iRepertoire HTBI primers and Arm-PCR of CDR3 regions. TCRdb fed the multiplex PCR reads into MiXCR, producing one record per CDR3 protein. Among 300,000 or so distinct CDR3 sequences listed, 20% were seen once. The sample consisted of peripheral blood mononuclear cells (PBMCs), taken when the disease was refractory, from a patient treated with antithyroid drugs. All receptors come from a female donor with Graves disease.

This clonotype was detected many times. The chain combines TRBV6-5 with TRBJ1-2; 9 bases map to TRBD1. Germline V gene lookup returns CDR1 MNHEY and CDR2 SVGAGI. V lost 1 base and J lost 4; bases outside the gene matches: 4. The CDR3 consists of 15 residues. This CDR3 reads CASSYFGQGRYGYTF. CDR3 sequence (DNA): TGTGCCAGCAGTTACTTCGGACAGGGGCGCTATGGCTACACCTTC.

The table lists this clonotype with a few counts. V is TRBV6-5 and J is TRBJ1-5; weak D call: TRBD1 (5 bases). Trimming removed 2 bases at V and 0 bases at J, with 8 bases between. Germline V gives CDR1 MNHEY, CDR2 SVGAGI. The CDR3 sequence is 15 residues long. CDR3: CASSYVGDSNQPQHF. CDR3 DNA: TGTGCCAGCAGTTACGTAGGGGATAGCAATCAGCCCCAGCATTTT.

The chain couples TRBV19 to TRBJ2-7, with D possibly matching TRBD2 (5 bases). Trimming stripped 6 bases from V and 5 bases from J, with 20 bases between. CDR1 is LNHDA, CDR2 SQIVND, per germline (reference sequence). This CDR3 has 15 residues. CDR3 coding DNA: TGTGCCAGTAGCAACCTCCCCCAAGCGGCCCACGAGCAGTACTTC. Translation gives CASSNLPQAAHEQYF.

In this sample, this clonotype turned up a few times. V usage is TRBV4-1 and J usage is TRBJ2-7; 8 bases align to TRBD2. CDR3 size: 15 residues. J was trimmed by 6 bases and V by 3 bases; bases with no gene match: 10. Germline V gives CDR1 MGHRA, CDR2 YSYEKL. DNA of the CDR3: TGCGCCAGCAGCCAGCTCTTAGCGGGACTTCGCGAGCAGTACTTC. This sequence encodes CASSQLLAGLREQYF.

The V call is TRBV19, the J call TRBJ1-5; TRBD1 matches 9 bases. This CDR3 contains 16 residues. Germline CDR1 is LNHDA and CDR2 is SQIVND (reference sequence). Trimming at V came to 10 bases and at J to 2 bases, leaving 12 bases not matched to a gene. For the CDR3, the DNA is TGTGCCACGGCAGGGGGGACAGGGTTTCGCAATCAGCCCCAGCATTTT. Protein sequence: CATAGGTGFRNQPQHF.

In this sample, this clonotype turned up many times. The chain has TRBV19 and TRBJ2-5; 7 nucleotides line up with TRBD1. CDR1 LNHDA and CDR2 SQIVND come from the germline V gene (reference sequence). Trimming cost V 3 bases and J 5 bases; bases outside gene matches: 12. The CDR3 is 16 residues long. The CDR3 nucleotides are TGTGCCAGTAGTATTTCCTTGAAGGGGGCTCTGGAGACCCAGTACTTC. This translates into CASSISLKGALETQYF.

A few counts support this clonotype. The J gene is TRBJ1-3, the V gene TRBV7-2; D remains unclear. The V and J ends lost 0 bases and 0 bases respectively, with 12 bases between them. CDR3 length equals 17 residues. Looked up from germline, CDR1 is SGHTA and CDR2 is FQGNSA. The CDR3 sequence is CASSLASGRYSGNTIYF. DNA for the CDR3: TGTGCCAGCAGCTTAGCTTCGGGGAGATACTCTGGAAACACCATATATTTT.

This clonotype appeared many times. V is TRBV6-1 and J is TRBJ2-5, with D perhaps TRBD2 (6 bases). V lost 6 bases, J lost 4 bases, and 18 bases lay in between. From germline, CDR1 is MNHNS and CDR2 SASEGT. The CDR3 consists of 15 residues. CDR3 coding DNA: TGTGCCAGCAGCCGCGGGACGTCCACTTTAGAGACCCAGTACTTC. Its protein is CASSRGTSTLETQYF.

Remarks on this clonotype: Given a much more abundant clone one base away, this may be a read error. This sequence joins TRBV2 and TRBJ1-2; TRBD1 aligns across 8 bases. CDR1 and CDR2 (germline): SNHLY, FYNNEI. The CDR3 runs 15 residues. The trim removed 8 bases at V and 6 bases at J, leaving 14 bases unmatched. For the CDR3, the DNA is TGTGCCAGCGGCCCCCCCCGGGGGACAGGCCATGGCTACACCTTC. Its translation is CASGPPRGTGHGYTF.

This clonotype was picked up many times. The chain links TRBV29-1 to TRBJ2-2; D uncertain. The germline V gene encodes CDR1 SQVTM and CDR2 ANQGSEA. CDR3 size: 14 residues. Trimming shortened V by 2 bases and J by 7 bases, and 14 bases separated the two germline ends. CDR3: CSVESAASGGELFF. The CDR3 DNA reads TGCAGCGTTGAATCGGCTGCGTCAGGCGGGGAGCTGTTTTTT.

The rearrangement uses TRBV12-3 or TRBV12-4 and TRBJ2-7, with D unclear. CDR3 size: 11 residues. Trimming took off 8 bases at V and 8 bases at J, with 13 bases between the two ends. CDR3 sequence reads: CASGTAHKQYF. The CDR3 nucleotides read TGTGCCAGCGGTACGGCTCATAAGCAGTACTTC.